The entry that follows covers one TCR beta chain sequence. The data were obtained in a study of T cell changes during pregnancy in multiple sclerosis. Sequenced by immunoSEQ multiplex PCR; TCRdb stores in-frame clones only, minus some. This table holds 25,000 to 35,000 clones, nearly 90% found once. The receptor was isolated from a female donor in good health, enrolled as a control in a pregnancy study. The specimen was CD4+ T cells from peripheral blood mononuclear cells, collected in the third trimester of pregnancy.

CDR3 sequence: CASRTTGSPLHF. The CDR3 DNA sequence: TGTGCCAGCAGAACGACAGGTTCACCCCTCCACTTT. The chain joins TRBV6-6 to TRBJ1-6; possible D gene TRBD1, 6 bases. V was clipped by 6 bases and J by 9 bases, with 9 bases between them. CDR1 is MNHNY, CDR2 SVGAGI, per germline (reference sequence). The CDR3 contains 12 residues.